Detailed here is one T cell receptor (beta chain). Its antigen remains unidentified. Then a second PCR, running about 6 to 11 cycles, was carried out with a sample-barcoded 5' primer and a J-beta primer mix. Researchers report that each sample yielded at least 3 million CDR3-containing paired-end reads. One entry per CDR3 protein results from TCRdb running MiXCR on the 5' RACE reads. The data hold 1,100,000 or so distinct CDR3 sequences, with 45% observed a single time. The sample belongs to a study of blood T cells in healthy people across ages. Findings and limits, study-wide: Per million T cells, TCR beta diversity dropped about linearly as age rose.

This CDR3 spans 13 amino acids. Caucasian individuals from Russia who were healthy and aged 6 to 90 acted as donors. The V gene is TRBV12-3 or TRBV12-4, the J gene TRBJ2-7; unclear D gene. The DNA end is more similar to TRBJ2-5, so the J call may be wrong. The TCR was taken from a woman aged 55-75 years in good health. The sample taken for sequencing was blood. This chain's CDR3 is CASSEARGETQYF. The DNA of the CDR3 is TGTGCCAGCAGTGAGGCACGTGGGGAGACCCAGTACTTC.